The next 28 T cell receptor beta chains were all read from a single sample in a study of T cell responses to AZD1222 COVID-19 vaccine. The data were produced by immunoSEQ multiplex PCR, yet TCRdb's version contains in-frame clones alone and is incomplete. The table lists roughly 100,000 clones, 85% to 90% of them singletons, with roughly 3.5% in the top ten. Sample: peripheral blood, taken on day 0 of AZD1222 vaccination. The receptor set was obtained from an adult in good health.

This chain uses TRBV5-1 with TRBJ2-1; D is ambiguous. With 0 bases removed from V and 8 bases from J, the gap between germline ends came to 6 bases. The CDR3 length is 12 residues. Germline V lookup: CDR1 SGHRS, CDR2 YFSETQ. As DNA, the CDR3 is TGCGCCAGCAGCTTGGCTTCGGATGAGCAGTTCTTC. This codes for CASSLASDEQFF.

The chain joins TRBV7-3 to TRBJ1-6; the D is unclear. Germline CDR1 reads SGHTA; CDR2 reads FQGTGA. Trimming shortened V by 5 bases and J by 4 bases, and 9 bases separated the two germline ends. This CDR3 has 14 residues. DNA for the CDR3: TGTGCCAGCAGCGAAGGGATTTATAATTCACCCCTCCACTTT. Its translation is CASSEGIYNSPLHF.

V and J are TRBV2 and TRBJ1-2; D unclear. Germline V CDR1 and CDR2: SNHLY, FYNNEI. The length of the CDR3 is 13 residues. V lost 6 bases and J 7 bases, leaving 15 bases between the germline ends. DNA for the CDR3: TGTGCCAGCAGGAGGGAGGGTCTCGGTGGCTACACCTTC. This codes for CASRREGLGGYTF.

The rearrangement links TRBV19 to TRBJ2-4, with 9 bases lining up with TRBD1. V was clipped by 5 bases and J by 9 bases; unmatched bases: 11. The germline V gene has CDR1 LNHDA and CDR2 SQIVND (reference sequence). CDR3 length: 15 residues. For the CDR3, the DNA is TGTGCCAGTAGTCCGGGGACAGGGAGAGACGGCATTCAGTACTTC. Translating it yields CASSPGTGRDGIQYF.

This clone is a singleton in its sample. The gene calls are TRBV6-5 and TRBJ2-7; 7 nucleotides agree with TRBD1. V trimming: 6 bases; J trimming: 7 bases; junction bases outside the gene matches: 9. Per germline, CDR1 MNHEY and CDR2 SVGAGI. The CDR3 extends over 13 amino acids. The CDR3 region has the DNA TGTGCCAGCAGCCCGGGACAGAGATTAGAGCAGTACTTC. As protein: CASSPGQRLEQYF.

The rearrangement links TRBV28 to TRBJ1-3; D is unresolved. From germline, CDR1 is MDHEN and CDR2 SYDVKM. CDR3 length: 15 amino acids. Trimming removed 6 bases from V and 2 bases from J, with 14 bases in between. CDR3 nucleotides: TGTGCCAGCAGGGCGGCCTCTGCCCCTGGAAACACCATATATTTT. Translating it yields CASRAASAPGNTIYF.

This clone was detected once. This chain joins TRBV18 and TRBJ1-4; D possibly corresponds to TRBD1 (5 bases). Trimming took off 3 bases at V and 4 bases at J, with 6 bases between the two ends. Germline lookup yields CDR1 KGHSH and CDR2 LQKENI. This CDR3 is built from 13 residues. This chain's CDR3 is CASSPDSNEKLFF. The CDR3 DNA reads TGTGCCAGCTCACCCGACAGTAATGAAAAACTGTTTTTT.

The chain joins TRBV7-9 to TRBJ2-1; D is ambiguous. Germline values: CDR1 SEHNR, CDR2 FQNEAQ (reference sequence). V lost 5 bases and J lost 6, with 14 bases in between. CDR3 length: 14 amino acids. The CDR3 DNA is TGTGCCAGCAGCCTGGACCGGGTACTCAATGAGCAGTTCTTC. Its translation is CASSLDRVLNEQFF.

The rearrangement links TRBV7-8 to TRBJ2-1, with D perhaps TRBD1 or TRBD2 (5 bases each). V was clipped by 5 bases and J by 3 bases, with 14 bases between them. CDR1 is SGHVS and CDR2 is FQNEAQ in the germline V gene. This CDR3 is 15 amino acids long. The DNA for the CDR3 is TGTGCCAGCAGCCATGGGACCACTTACTACAATGAGCAGTTCTTC. Amino acids: CASSHGTTYYNEQFF.

This clone has only a few counts. This sequence joins TRBV30 and TRBJ1-1, with D hard to call. CDR1 GTSNPN and CDR2 SVGIG come from the germline V gene (reference sequence). The V end was cut by 0 bases, the J end by 5 bases, with 10 bases between. CDR3 size: 13 residues. CDR3 loop: CAWSVADGTEAFF. Written as DNA, the CDR3 is TGTGCCTGGAGTGTCGCGGATGGGACTGAAGCTTTCTTT.

The chain joins TRBV5-1 to TRBJ2-3, with 13 bases lining up with TRBD2. Trimming at V came to 0 bases and at J to 2 bases, leaving 9 bases not matched to a gene. This CDR3 contains 19 residues. The germline CDR1 and CDR2 sequences are SGHRS and YFSETQ. CDR3 in DNA: TGCGCCAGCAGCTTGGGGAGGACTAGCGGGGGACAGATCACAGATACGCAGTATTTT. Amino acid sequence: CASSLGRTSGGQITDTQYF.

The V and J genes are TRBV7-9 and TRBJ2-3; 11 bases match TRBD1. Germline V gene lookup returns CDR1 SEHNR and CDR2 FQNEAQ (reference sequence). The J segment lost 4 bases and the V segment lost 5 bases, leaving 11 bases of the junction unmatched. CDR3 size: 17 residues. This CDR3 reads CASSQLGGGQGADTQYF. CDR3 sequence (DNA): TGTGCCAGCAGCCAGCTTGGAGGGGGACAGGGGGCAGATACGCAGTATTTT.

Of note for this clone: One junction end disagrees with the germline gene, perhaps due to a read error. The chain couples TRBV5-6 to TRBJ2-2, with TRBD1 matching over 8 bases. This CDR3 is built from 16 residues. Germline V CDR1 and CDR2: SGHDT, YYEEEE. CDR3 in amino acids: CASSLVGRQGLGELFF. In nucleotides, the CDR3 is TGTGCCAGCAGTTTGGTGGGAAGACAGGGGCTAGGGGAGCTGTTTTTT.

The chain is built from TRBV5-1 and TRBJ1-1, with D uncertain. Germline V CDR1 and CDR2: SGHRS, YFSETQ. The CDR3 is 13 residues long. V lost 5 bases, J lost 5 bases, and 13 bases lay in between. The CDR3 sequence: CASRDLWGTEAFF. The DNA of the CDR3 is TGCGCCAGCAGGGACCTCTGGGGAACTGAAGCTTTCTTT.

The CDR3 region has the DNA TGTGCCAGCAGTGGGGACAGGCTCGACATAGGGGGCTATGAAGCTTTCTTT. Translated: CASSGDRLDIGGYEAFF. The chain carries TRBV2 and TRBJ1-1, with TRBD1 matching 8 bases. The junction had 17 bases not matched to a gene; V was cut back by 4 bases and J by 7 bases. The CDR3 covers 17 residues. Germline assignment: CDR1 SNHLY and CDR2 FYNNEI.

This chain connects TRBV5-1 to TRBJ2-1; the D gene could be TRBD1 or TRBD2 (5 bases each). The V gene's germline CDR1 is SGHRS and CDR2 YFSETQ. Trimming removed 3 bases at V and 7 bases at J, with 14 bases between. This CDR3 has 14 amino acids. The CDR3 DNA is TGCGCCAGCAGCTCCACCGGGACGGGAAATGAGCAGTTCTTC. Translating gives CASSSTGTGNEQFF.

The chain recombines TRBV15 with TRBJ1-2; unclear D gene. V lost 3 bases and J 6 bases, leaving 14 bases between the germline ends. The CDR3 consists of 14 residues. The germline CDR1 and CDR2 sequences are LNHNV and YYDKDF (reference sequence). The CDR3 bases are TGTGCCACCAGCAGGAGAACTACCGGCGATGGCTACACCTTC. Translating it yields CATSRRTTGDGYTF.

The gene calls are TRBV1 and TRBJ2-5. TRBV1 is annotated as a pseudogene. The CDR3 sequence is 13 residues long. This chain's CDR3 is CTSSQEVGETQYF. The CDR3 coding sequence is TGCACCAGCAGCCAAGAGGTGGGGGAGACCCAGTACTTC.

The chain couples TRBV6-6 to TRBJ2-7; 8 nucleotides align to TRBD1. The V gene end was trimmed by 7 bases and the J gene end by 2 bases; junction bases not matched to a gene: 4. The CDR3 has 13 residues. Germline V gene sequence: CDR1 MNHNY, CDR2 SVGAGI (reference sequence). In nucleotides, the CDR3 is TGTGCCAGCACCGGGACAGGAGCCTACGAGCAGTACTTC. Protein product: CASTGTGAYEQYF.

V gene TRBV6-5 combines with J gene TRBJ2-3, with D perhaps assigned TRBD1 or TRBD2 (6 bases each). The V gene lost 2 bases and the J gene lost 1 base, with 10 bases spanning the gap. The CDR3 spans 15 residues. CDR1 is MNHEY, CDR2 SVGAGI, per germline. DNA of the CDR3: TGTGCCAGCAGTTACCTGGAGGGGGGCACAGATACGCAGTATTTT. It translates to CASSYLEGGTDTQYF.

The rearrangement links TRBV12-5 to TRBJ2-1; 9 bases are shared with TRBD2. CDR1 and CDR2 from the germline V gene are LGHNT and FRNRAP. CDR3 length equals 14 residues. V lost 3 bases to trimming and J lost 8 bases; unmatched junction nucleotides: 5. The CDR3 reads CASGLAGGPDEQFF. As DNA, the CDR3 is TGTGCTAGTGGTTTAGCGGGGGGCCCCGATGAGCAGTTCTTC.

V and J are TRBV5-4 and TRBJ2-7, with 7 bases fitting TRBD2. Per the germline V gene, CDR1 is SGHNT and CDR2 is YYREEE (reference sequence). Trimming removed 0 bases from V and 2 bases from J; junction bases left unmatched: 8. The CDR3 extends over 16 amino acids. CDR3 DNA: TGTGCCAGCAGCTTGGGAAGCTACCGGGGGGCCTACGAGCAGTACTTC. This codes for CASSLGSYRGAYEQYF.

Regarding this clone: Different DNA sequences within this sample yield the same CDR3. This sequence joins TRBV19 and TRBJ2-7, with a tentative D call TRBD2 (5 bases). Trimming removed 1 base from V and 1 base from J, with 11 bases in between. CDR3 length: 15 amino acids. From germline, CDR1 is LNHDA and CDR2 SQIVND (reference sequence). The DNA of the CDR3 is TGTGCCAGTAGTATAGGCCCGGGGTCGTCCTACGAGCAGTACTTC. Translated, it gives CASSIGPGSSYEQYF.

The rearrangement joins TRBV5-1 to TRBJ1-2; tentatively, D is TRBD1 (6 bases). Germline V gene data show CDR1 as SGHRS and CDR2 as YFSETQ. CDR3 length equals 14 residues. Trimming stripped 4 bases from V and 3 bases from J, with 13 bases between. CDR3 amino acids: CASSEGTLYYGYTF. The CDR3 nucleotides read TGCGCCAGCAGCGAAGGGACATTATACTATGGCTACACCTTC.

The chain uses TRBV7-8 and TRBJ1-1; D not certain. This CDR3 comprises 13 residues. The germline V gene encodes CDR1 SGHVS and CDR2 FQNEAQ. Between the trimmed V and J ends, which lost 4 bases and 7 bases, there was a span of 13 bases. CDR3 in DNA: TGTGCCAGCAGCTGGAGGGAGGCCGGTGAAGCTTTCTTT. Residues: CASSWREAGEAFF.

This rearrangement joins TRBV6-5 to TRBJ1-2, with 11 bases aligning to TRBD1. The germline gives CDR1 MNHEY, CDR2 SVGAGI. The CDR3 covers 14 residues. Trimming at V came to 6 bases and at J to 8 bases, leaving 8 bases not matched to a gene. DNA for the CDR3: TGTGCCAGCAGGCTCCCCGGGACAGGGGGAGGCTACACCTTC. Its translation is CASRLPGTGGGYTF.

Here the CDR3 DNA reads TGTGCCAGCAGCTTTCGCTATGGACTAGCGGGGGGAGAGACCCAGTACTTC. Translation: CASSFRYGLAGGETQYF. The rearrangement joins TRBV7-8 to TRBJ2-5; 14 positions match TRBD2. The CDR3 runs 17 residues. Trimming took 3 bases from V and 4 from J; bases not matched to a gene: 7. Germline CDR1 is SGHVS and CDR2 is FQNEAQ.

The genes are TRBV30 and TRBJ1-3, with D uncertain. CDR1 and CDR2 from the germline V gene are GTSNPN and SVGIG (reference sequence). The CDR3 runs to 11 residues. Trimming left V 1 base short and J 8 bases short, with 6 bases between. The CDR3 nucleotides read TGTGCCTGGAGTGCTCTGGACACCATATATTTT. Residues: CAWSALDTIYF.